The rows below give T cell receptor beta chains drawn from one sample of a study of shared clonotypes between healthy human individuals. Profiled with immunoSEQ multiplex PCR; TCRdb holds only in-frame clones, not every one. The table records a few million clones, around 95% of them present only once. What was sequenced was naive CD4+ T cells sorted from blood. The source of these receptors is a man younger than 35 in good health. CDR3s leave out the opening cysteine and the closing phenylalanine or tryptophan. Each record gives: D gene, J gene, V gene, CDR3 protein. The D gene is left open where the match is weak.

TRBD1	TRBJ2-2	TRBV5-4	ASSLVDRGDTGELF
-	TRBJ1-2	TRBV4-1	ASSHDRNYGYT
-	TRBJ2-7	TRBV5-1	ASSSRAGPYEQY
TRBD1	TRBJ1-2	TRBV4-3	ASSQEGGTGEGYT
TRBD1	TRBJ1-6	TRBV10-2	ASSEFGQAYNSPLH
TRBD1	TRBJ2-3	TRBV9	ASSTSTGGFRADTQY
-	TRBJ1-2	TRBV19	ASTRTRGNSYGYT
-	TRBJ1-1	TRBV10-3	ATNPDRTASNTEAF
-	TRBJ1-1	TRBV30	AWNPLRDTLGGQNTEAF
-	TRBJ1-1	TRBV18	ASSPQNMNTEAF
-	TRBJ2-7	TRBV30	AWGSDYEQY
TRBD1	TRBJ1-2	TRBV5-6	ASSPERAGGRYGYT
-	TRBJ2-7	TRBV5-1	ASSLLTGSYEQY
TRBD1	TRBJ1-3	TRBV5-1	ASSYRTGGTGENTIY
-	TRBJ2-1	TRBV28	ASSLGVILNNEQF
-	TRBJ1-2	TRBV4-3	ASSQVWADEGYT
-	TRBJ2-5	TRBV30	AWREGRQYQETQY
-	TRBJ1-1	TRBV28	ASSQGGERYTEAF
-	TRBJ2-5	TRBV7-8	ASSLAQGKETQY
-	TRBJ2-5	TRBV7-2	ASSLGTDSSD
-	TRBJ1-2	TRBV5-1	ASSPGANYGYT
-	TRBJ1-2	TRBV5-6	ASSLQGLANYGYT
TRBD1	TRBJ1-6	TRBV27	ASWGGTDNSPLH
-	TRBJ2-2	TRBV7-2	ASSLGPGGLGELF
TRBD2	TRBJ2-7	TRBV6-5	ASSYTGLATYEQY
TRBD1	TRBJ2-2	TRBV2	ATLGQENTGELF
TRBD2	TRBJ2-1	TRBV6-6	ASSGGLGGTYNEQF